Sequencing of this TCR beta chain was carried out in a study of blood T cells in healthy people across ages. A sample-barcoded 5' primer and a J-beta primer mix were used in a second PCR of roughly 7 to 11 cycles. TCRdb redid the calling of the 5' RACE reads with MiXCR, one entry per CDR3 protein. The sample consists of some 1.5 million distinct CDR3 sequences, 25% to 30% of them appearing once. Drawn from each donor were approximately 10 milliliters of peripheral blood. On this clonotype itself: Its antigen is still unknown.

With 6 bases removed from V and 2 bases from J, the gap between germline ends came to 12 bases. The CDR3 has 14 amino acids. Germline CDR1 MNHEY, CDR2 SVGEGT. Whole-study results and caveats: Estimates of diversity drawn from one million T cells were considered underestimates.

The origin of this receptor is a woman aged 25 to 45 in good health. The specimen sequenced was blood. The chain links TRBV6-2 or TRBV6-3 to TRBJ2-3; tentative D call: TRBD2 (5 bases). The CDR3, as DNA: TGTGCCAGCAGGTCGGGGATGTACACAGATACGCAGTATTTT. This encodes CASRSGMYTDTQYF.